This T cell receptor (beta chain) originates from a study of blood T cell repertoires in COVID-19. For the study at large: Acute and convalescent COVID-19 specimens originated in the United States, Italy and Spain. The cDNA or gDNA used as material had been derived from T cells, B-cell-depleted T cells, or PBMCs.

Per the study methods: By means of reference gene primer amplification, nucleated cell counts were estimated. Sequencing used immunoSEQ multiplex PCR; TCRdb keeps in-frame clones, though not all of them. That table supplies the V and J calls and clone size; D and trimming were determined from the DNA. The data hold 400,000 to 550,000 clones, with 75% to 90% observed a single time. The length of the CDR3 is 14 residues. Germline CDR1 LNHDA, CDR2 SQIVND (reference sequence). The V gene end was trimmed by 4 bases and the J gene end by 5 bases; junction bases not matched to a gene: 5. The rearrangement links TRBV19 to TRBJ2-3; 8 bases line up with TRBD1. The specimen was peripheral blood. The sequence came from a woman in her twenties or thirties with acute or convalescent COVID-19. In DNA form, the CDR3 reads TGTGCCAGTAGTAGGCCAGGGGGCATAGATACGCAGTATTTT. This translates into CASSRPGGIDTQYF.